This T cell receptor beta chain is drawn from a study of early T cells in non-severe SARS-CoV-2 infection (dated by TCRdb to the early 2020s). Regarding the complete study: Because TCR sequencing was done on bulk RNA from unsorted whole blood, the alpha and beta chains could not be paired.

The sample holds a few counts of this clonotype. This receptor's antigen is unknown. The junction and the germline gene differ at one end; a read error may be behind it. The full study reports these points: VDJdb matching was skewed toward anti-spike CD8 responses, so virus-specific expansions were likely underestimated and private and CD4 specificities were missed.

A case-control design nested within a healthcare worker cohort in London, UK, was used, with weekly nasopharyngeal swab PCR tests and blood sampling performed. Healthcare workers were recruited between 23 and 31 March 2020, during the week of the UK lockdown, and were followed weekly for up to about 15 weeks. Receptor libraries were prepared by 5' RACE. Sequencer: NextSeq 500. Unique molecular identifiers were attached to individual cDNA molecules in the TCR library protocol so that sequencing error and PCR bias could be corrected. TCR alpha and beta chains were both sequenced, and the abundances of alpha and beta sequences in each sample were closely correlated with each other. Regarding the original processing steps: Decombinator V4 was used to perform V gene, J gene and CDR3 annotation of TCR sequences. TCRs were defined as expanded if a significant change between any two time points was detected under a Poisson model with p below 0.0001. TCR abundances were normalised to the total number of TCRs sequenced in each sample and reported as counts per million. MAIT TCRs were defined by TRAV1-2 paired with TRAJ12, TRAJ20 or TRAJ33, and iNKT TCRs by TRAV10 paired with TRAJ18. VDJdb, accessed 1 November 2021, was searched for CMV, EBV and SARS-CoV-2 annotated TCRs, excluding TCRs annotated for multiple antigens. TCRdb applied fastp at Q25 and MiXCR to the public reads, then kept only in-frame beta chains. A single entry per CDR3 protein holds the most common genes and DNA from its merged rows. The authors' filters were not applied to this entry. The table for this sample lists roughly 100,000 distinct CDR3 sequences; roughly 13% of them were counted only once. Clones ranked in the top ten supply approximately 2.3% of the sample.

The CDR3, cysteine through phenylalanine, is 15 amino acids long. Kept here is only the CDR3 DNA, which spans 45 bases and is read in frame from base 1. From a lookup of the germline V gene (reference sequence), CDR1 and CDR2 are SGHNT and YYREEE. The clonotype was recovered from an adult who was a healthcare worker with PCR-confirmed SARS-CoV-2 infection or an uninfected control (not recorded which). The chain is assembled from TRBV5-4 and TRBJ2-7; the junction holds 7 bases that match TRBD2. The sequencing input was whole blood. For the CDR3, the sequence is CASSLGGRGAYEQYF. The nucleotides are TGTGCCAGCAGTTTGGGAGGGCGGGGAGCCTACGAGCAGTACTTC.